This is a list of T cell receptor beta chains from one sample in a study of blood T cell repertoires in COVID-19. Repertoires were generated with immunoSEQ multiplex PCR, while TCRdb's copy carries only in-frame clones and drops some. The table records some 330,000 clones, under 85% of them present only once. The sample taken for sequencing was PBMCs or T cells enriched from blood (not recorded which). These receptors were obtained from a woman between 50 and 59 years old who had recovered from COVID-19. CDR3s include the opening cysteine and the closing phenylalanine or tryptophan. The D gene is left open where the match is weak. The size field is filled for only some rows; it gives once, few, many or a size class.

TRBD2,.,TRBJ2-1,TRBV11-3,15,CASSPATGGIGEQFF,TGTGCCAGCAGCCCTGCGACGGGGGGGATCGGTGAGCAGTTCTTC
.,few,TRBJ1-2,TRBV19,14,CASRRTEANYGYTF,TGTGCCAGTAGGAGGACAGAAGCTAACTATGGCTACACCTTC
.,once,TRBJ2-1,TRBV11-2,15,CASSITGLGDNEQFF,TGTGCCAGCAGCATCACGGGCCTCGGGGACAATGAGCAGTTCTTC
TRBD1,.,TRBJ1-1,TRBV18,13,CASSPGTGPEAFF,TGTGCCAGCTCACCTGGGACAGGGCCTGAAGCTTTCTTT
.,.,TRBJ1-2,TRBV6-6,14,CASSYDSGLGGYTF,TGTGCCAGCAGTTACGATAGCGGGTTGGGAGGCTACACCTTC
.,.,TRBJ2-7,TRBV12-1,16,CASSRTPKPLTYEQYF,TGTGCCAGCAGCCGGACTCCAAAGCCCCTAACCTACGAGCAGTACTTC
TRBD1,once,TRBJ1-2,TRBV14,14,CASSQDEGAGGYTF,TGTGCCAGCAGCCAAGATGAGGGGGCAGGCGGCTACACCTTC
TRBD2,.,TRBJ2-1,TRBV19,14,CASVAGPQSPEQFF,TGTGCCAGTGTAGCGGGCCCACAGAGTCCTGAGCAGTTCTTC
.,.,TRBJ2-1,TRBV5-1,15,CASSLGGVGLNEQFF,TGCGCCAGCAGCTTAGGGGGAGTAGGGCTCAATGAGCAGTTCTTC
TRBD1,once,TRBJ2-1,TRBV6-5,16,CASSYSGTGTYNEQFF,TGTGCCAGCAGTTACTCCGGGACAGGGACTTACAATGAGCAGTTCTTC
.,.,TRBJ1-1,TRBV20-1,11,CSAPPGKEAFF,TGCAGCGCGCCCCCGGGAAAGGAAGCTTTCTTT
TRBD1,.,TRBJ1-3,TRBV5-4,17,CASSWDPGTGIGNTIYF,TGTGCCAGCAGCTGGGACCCAGGGACAGGGATTGGAAACACCATATATTTT
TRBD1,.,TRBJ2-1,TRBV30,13,CAWTGQAYNEQFF,TGTGCCTGGACGGGACAGGCTTACAATGAGCAGTTCTTC
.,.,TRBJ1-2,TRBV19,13,CASNVAANYGYTF,TGTGCCAGTAATGTGGCCGCAAACTATGGCTACACCTTC
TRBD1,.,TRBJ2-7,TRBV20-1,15,CSASHGQDISYEQYF,TGCAGTGCTAGTCATGGACAGGACATATCCTACGAGCAGTACTTC